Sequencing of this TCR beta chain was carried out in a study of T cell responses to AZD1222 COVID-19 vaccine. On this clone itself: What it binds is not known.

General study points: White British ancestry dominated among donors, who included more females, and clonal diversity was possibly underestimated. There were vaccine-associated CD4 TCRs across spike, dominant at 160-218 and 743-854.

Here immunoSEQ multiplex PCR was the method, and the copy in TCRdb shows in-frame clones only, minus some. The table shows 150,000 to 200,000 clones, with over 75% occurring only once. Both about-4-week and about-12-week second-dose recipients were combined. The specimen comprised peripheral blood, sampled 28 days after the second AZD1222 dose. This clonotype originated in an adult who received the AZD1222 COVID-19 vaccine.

The CDR3 sequence is CASSQEGRAGSYEQYF. The CDR3 region has the DNA TGTGCCAGCAGCCAAGAAGGGCGGGCGGGCTCCTACGAGCAGTACTTC. The rearrangement joins TRBV4-2 to TRBJ2-7, with D possibly TRBD2 on 5 matching bases. The CDR3 is 16 residues long. In germline, CDR1 is LGHNA, CDR2 YNFKEQ. Trimming took 0 bases from V and 0 from J, leaving 12 bases between them.